This T cell receptor beta chain was sequenced for a study of T-cell memory formation after mild COVID-19. Overall study results and limits: Later expanders leaned toward CD4+, whereas clones contracting from day 15 to 85 were balanced CD4/CD8. Contracting CD4+ clones sat mainly in CM and EM; CD8+ in EMRA.

Regarding this clonotype: The target antigen is unknown.

Via MiXCR, TCRdb re-called the 5' RACE reads, giving one row per CDR3 protein. The table lists about 190,000 distinct CDR3 sequences, around 20% of them singletons, with 2.4% in the top ten. This receptor was taken from an adult woman who had mild COVID-19 (a few samples of this study predate the infection). Cell type and time point are not known. The specimen sequenced was PBMCs or a T cell subset sorted from them (not recorded which).

CDR3 residues: CASSFGPARGQSNEQFF. CDR3 DNA: TGCGCCAGCAGCTTTGGTCCGGCGAGGGGGCAGTCAAATGAGCAGTTCTTC. This chain uses TRBV5-1 with TRBJ2-1, with 7 bases that match TRBD1. Looked up from germline, CDR1 is SGHRS and CDR2 is YFSETQ. The V segment lost 2 bases and the J segment 7 bases; nucleotides outside the gene matches: 15. This CDR3 has 17 residues.